This T cell receptor beta chain was observed in a study of neoadjuvant anti-PD-1 for oral cavity cancer. The study, taken as a whole, reports: With three patients per group, TCR findings need larger cohorts. Higher pretreatment Treg/Th17 ratios tracked higher pretreatment blood clonality.

Two replicates per tumor sample, mostly from approximately 5 ug of genomic DNA. Sequencing used immunoSEQ multiplex PCR; TCRdb keeps in-frame clones, though not all of them. There are roughly 10,000 clones in the sample; 52% occur only once, and roughly 29% lies in the top ten. CDR1 SNHLY and CDR2 FYNNEI come from the germline V gene. V lost 6 bases to trimming and J lost 5 bases; unmatched junction nucleotides: 9. There are 16 residues in the CDR3. Cohort: HPV-negative, locally advanced oral cavity squamous cell carcinoma patients. This clone was counted once. The target antigen is unknown. Sequencing used tumor tissue, obtained before nivolumab (anti-PD-1) treatment. The receptor was isolated from a person between 35 and 79 years old with oral cavity squamous cell carcinoma. This sequence joins TRBV2 and TRBJ1-6; 8 bases are a match to TRBD1. CDR3 loop: CASSASGQVNNSPLHF. The CDR3 region has the DNA TGTGCCAGCAGCGCCTCGGGACAGGTTAATAATTCACCCCTCCACTTT.